What follows are 8 T cell receptor beta chains derived from one specimen sequenced in a study of blood T cells in healthy people across ages (dated by TCRdb to between 2014 and 2017). The method was 5' RACE. Instrument on record: Illumina HiSeq 2500. A second PCR of roughly 7 to 12 cycles was performed with a sample-barcoded 5' primer and a J-beta primer mix. TCRdb reworked the public reads: Q25 trimming with fastp, MiXCR clone assembly, productive beta chains retained. All rows with the same CDR3 protein become a single entry with the most common DNA and genes. Counted in this sample were about 690,000 distinct CDR3 sequences; approximately 40% of them appeared once. The ten largest account for about 32% of the sample. Sequenced material: blood. Source of these receptors: an elderly man in good health.

The chain couples TRBV27 to TRBJ2-7; D is possibly TRBD1 (8 bases). The CDR3 totals 14 residues. Germline V gene lookup returns CDR1 MNHEY and CDR2 SMNVEV (reference sequence). V shed 5 bases and J shed 2 bases, with 13 bases lying between them. This chain's CDR3 is CASSNRGGTYEQYF. The CDR3 bases are TGTGCCAGCAGTAACAGGGGGGGGACCTACGAGCAGTACTTC.

The chain carries TRBV20-1 and TRBJ2-3, with D unclear. Germline CDR1 reads DFQATT; CDR2 reads SNEGSKA (reference sequence). The CDR3 totals 13 residues. Trimming stripped 0 bases from V and 7 bases from J, with 11 bases between. CDR3 sequence (DNA): TGCAGTGCTAGAGATACATTGATACATACGCAGTATTTT. Its translation: CSARDTLIHTQYF.

The chain uses TRBV11-2 and TRBJ2-7; TRBD1 matches at 7 bases. The CDR3 extends over 15 amino acids. Germline V CDR1 and CDR2: SGHAT, FQNNGV. Unmatched junction bases numbered 5, after V lost 1 base and J lost 2 bases. The CDR3 spells CASSLGWQGAYEQYF. The CDR3 DNA reads as TGTGCCAGCAGCTTAGGATGGCAGGGGGCCTACGAGCAGTACTTC.

This sequence joins TRBV6-5 and TRBJ1-1; D not resolved. Germline-derived CDR1 and CDR2 are MNHEY and SVGAGI. The CDR3 is 14 residues long. V was shortened by 3 bases and J by 0 bases, with 8 bases between the two germline ends. In DNA form, the CDR3 reads TGTGCCAGCAGTTATGATGGTATGAACACTGAAGCTTTCTTT. Its protein is CASSYDGMNTEAFF.

V and J are TRBV6-2 or TRBV6-3 and TRBJ2-1; D uncertain. Germline values: CDR1 MNHEY, CDR2 SVGEGT. The V and J ends lost 8 bases and 5 bases respectively, with 10 bases between them. The CDR3 is 12 amino acids. This chain's CDR3 is CASGPFHNEQFF. The CDR3 DNA sequence: TGTGCCAGCGGACCCTTCCACAATGAGCAGTTCTTC.

This clonotype was counted between two and nine times. J is TRBJ2-3 and V is TRBV10-3; no firm D call. The V end was cut by 0 bases, the J end by 5 bases, with 9 bases between. This CDR3 region has 14 residues. The germline V gene encodes CDR1 ENHRY and CDR2 SYGVKD. In DNA form, the CDR3 reads TGTGCCATCAGTGAGTCAACCCTAGAAGATACGCAGTATTTT. Protein: CAISESTLEDTQYF.

The chain uses TRBV20-1 and TRBJ2-7; TRBD1 is a possible D gene (5 bases). Germline CDR1 reads DFQATT; CDR2 reads SNEGSKA (reference sequence). The CDR3 contains 13 residues. Trimming removed 6 bases at V and 10 bases at J, with 22 bases between. In DNA form, the CDR3 reads TGCAGTGCCAGGGAAGAGGTTTTATCTGCCCAGTACTTC. Translating it yields CSAREEVLSAQYF.

The V gene is TRBV10-3, the J gene TRBJ1-5, with 7 bases matching TRBD1. The CDR3 covers 16 residues. Germline CDR1 and CDR2: ENHRY and SYGVKD. V lost 0 bases to trimming and J lost 6 bases; unmatched junction nucleotides: 8. CDR3 in DNA: TGTGCCATCAGTGAGTCGACAGGGAGGGTAGGTCAGCCCCAGCATTTT. It translates to CAISESTGRVGQPQHF.